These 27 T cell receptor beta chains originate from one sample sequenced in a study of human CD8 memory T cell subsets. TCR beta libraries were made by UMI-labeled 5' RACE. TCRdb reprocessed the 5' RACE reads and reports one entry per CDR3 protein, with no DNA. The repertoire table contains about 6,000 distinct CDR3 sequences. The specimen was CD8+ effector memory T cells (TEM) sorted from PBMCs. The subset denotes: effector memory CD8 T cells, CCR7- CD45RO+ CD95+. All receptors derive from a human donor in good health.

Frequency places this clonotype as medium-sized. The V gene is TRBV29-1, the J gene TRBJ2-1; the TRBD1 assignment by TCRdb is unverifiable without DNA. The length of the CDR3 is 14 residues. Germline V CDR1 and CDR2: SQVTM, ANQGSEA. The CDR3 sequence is CSVEGVSSYNEQFF.

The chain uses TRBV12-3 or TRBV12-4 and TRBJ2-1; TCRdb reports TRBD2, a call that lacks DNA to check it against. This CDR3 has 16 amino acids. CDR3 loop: CASSLGGSGPYNEQFF.

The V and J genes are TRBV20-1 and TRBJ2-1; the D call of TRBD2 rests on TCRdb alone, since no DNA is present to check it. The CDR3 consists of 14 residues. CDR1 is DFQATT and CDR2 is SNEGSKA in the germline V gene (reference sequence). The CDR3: CSARSGTSDNEQFF.

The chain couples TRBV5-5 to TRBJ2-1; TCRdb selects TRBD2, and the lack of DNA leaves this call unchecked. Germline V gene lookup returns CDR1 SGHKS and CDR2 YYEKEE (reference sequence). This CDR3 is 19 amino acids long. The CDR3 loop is CASSPGTSGTFITYNEQFF.

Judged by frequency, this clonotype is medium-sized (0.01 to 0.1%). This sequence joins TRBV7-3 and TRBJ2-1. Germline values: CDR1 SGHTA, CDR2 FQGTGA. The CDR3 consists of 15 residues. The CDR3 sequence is CASSLTGGSYNEQFF. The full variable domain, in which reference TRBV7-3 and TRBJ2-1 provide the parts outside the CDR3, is GAGVSQTPSNKVTEKGKYVELRCDPISGHTALYWYRQSLGQGPEFLIYFQGTGAADDSGLPNDRFFAVRPEGSVSTLKIQRTERGDSAVYLCASSLTGGSYNEQFFGPGTRLTVL.

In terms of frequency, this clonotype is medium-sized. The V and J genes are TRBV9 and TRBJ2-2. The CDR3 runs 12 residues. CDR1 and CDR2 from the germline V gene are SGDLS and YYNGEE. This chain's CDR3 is CASSVRTGELFF.

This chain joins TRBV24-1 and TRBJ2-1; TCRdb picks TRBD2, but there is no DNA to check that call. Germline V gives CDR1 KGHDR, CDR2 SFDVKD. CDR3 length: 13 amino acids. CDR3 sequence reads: CATSLAGIDEQFF.

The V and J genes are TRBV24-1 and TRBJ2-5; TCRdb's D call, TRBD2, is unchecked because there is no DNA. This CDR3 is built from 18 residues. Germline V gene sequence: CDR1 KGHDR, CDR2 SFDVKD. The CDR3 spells CATSDFGSGGLYQETQYF.

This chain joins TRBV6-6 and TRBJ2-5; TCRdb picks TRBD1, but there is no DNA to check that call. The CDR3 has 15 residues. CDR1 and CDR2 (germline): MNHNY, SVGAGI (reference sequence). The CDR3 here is CASSYSGGTGETQYF.

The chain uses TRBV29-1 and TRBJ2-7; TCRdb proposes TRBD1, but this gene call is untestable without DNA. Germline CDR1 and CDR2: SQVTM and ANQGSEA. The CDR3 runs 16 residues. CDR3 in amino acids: CSVEISTPGTVYEQYF.

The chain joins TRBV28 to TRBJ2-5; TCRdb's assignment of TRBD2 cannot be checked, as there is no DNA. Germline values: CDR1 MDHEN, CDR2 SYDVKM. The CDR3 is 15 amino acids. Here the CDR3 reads CASTPRGEYQETQYF.

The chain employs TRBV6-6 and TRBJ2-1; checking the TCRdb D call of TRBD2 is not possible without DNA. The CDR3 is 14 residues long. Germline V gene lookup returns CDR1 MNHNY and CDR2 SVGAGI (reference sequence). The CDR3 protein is CASSYGTSYNEQFF.

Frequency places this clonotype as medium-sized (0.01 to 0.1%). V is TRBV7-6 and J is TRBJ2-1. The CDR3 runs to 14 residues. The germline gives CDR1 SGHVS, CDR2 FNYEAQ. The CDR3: CASSLFSMVNEQFF.

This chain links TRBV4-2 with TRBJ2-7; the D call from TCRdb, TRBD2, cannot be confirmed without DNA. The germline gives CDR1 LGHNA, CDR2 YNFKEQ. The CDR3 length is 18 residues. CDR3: CASSQRAAGGTKEYEQYF.

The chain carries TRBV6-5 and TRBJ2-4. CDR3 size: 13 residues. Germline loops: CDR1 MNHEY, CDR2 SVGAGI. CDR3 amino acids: CARYTGAKNIQYF.

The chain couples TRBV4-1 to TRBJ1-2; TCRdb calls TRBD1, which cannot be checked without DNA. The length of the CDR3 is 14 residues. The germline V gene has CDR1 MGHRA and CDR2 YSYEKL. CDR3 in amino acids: CASSQGQGRDGYTF.

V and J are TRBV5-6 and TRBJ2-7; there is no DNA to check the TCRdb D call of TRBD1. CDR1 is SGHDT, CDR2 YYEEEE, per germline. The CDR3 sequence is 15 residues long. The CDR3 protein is CASSHPGTGDHEQYF. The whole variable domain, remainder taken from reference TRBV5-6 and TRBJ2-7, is DAGVTQSPTHLIKTRGQQVTLRCSPKSGHDTVSWYQQALGQGPQFIFQYYEEEERQRGNFPDRFSGHQFPNYSSELNVNALLLGDSALYLCASSHPGTGDHEQYFGPGTRLTVT.

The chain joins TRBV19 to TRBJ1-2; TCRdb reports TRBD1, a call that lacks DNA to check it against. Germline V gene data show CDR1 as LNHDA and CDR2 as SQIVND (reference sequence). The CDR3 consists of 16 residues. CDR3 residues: CASSARRTQGNDGYTF.

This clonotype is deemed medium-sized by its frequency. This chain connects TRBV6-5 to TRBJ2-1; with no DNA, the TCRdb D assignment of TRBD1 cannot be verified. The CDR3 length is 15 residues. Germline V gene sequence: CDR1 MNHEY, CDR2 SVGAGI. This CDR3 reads CASSYLGGDYNEQFF.

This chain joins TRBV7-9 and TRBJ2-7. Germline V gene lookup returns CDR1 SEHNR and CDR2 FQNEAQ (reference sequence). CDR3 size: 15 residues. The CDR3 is CASSVSGGYTYEQYF. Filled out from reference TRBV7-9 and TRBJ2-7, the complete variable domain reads DTGVSQNPRHKITKRGQNVTFRCDPISEHNRLYWYRQTLGQGPEFLTYFQNEAQLEKSRLLSDRFSAERPKGSFSTLEIQRTEQGDSAMYLCASSVSGGYTYEQYFGPGTRLTVT.

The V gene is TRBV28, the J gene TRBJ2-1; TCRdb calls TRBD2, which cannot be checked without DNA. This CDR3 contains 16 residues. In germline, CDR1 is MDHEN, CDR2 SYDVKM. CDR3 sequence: CASSAPGTSGGHEQFF. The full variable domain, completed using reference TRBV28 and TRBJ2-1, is DVKVTQSSRYLVKRTGEKVFLECVQDMDHENMFWYRQDPGLGLRLIYFSYDVKMKEKGDIPEGYSVSREKKERFSLILESASTNQTSMYLCASSAPGTSGGHEQFFGPGTRLTVL.

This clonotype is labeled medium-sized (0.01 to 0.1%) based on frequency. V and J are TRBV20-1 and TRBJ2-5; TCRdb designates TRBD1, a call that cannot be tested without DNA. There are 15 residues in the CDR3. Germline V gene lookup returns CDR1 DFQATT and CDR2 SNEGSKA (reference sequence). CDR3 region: CSAREGDRVSETQYF.

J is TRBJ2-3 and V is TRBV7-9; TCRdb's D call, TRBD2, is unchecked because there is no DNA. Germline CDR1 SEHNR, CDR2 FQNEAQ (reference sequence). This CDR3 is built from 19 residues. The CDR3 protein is CASSLIVLLDGRPQDTQYF.

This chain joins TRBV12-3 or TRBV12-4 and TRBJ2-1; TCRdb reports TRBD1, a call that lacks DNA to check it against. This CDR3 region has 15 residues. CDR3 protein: CASSPTGVTYNEQFF.

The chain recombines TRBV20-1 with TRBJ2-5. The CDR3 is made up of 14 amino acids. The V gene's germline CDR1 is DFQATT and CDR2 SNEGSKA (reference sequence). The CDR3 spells CSARDGKESETQYF.

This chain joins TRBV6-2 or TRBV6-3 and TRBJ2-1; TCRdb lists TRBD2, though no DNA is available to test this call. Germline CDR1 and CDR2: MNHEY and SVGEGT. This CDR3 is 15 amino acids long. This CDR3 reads CASSKREGVYNEQFF.

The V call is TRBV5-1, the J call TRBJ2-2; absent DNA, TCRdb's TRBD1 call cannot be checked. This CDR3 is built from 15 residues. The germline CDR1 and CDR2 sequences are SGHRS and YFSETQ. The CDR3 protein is CASSLGAPDTGELFF. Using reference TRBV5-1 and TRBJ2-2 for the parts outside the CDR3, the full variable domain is KAGVTQTPRYLIKTRGQQVTLSCSPISGHRSVSWYQQTPGQGLQFLFEYFSETQRNKGNFPGRFSGRQFSNSRSEMNVSTLELGDSALYLCASSLGAPDTGELFFGEGSRLTVL.